The rows below give T cell receptor beta chains drawn from one sample of a study of cytomegalovirus exposure and HLA in healthy donors. This table comes from immunoSEQ multiplex PCR, and its TCRdb copy is limited to in-frame clones, with some not included. The clone table shows just over 200,000 clones, with the ten largest holding 1.1%. The sequenced sample was PBMCs. The receptors here all came from a girl aged 2-10 years in good health and CMV-seropositive. Both conserved end residues are part of each CDR3. D genes are given only for firm matches.

d_gene	v_gene	j_gene	CDR3nt	CDR3aa
NA	TRBV13	TRBJ2-7	TGTGCCAGCAGCGCCGGACTGTACTACGAGCAGTACTTC	CASSAGLYYEQYF
NA	TRBV7-8	TRBJ1-1	TGTGCCAGCAGCCTAGCCAGTATGAAGGGGTCGAACACTGAAGCTTTCTTT	CASSLASMKGSNTEAFF
TRBD2	TRBV4-2	TRBJ2-1	TGTGCCAGCAGCCAAGTGTCGGCTAGCGGGAGTATTACGGCGAGTGAGCAGTTCTTC	CASSQVSASGSITASEQFF
TRBD2	TRBV19	TRBJ2-7	TGTGCCAGTAGTAGAGGACTAGTTGGCTACGAGCAGTACTTC	CASSRGLVGYEQYF
TRBD2	TRBV16	TRBJ2-7	TGTGCCAGCAGCCAATCGGATCCTAGCGGTTACTACGAGCAGTACTTC	CASSQSDPSGYYEQYF
NA	TRBV4-2	TRBJ2-1	TGTGCCAGCAGGCTAAGTGGCAATGAGCAGTTCTTC	CASRLSGNEQFF
NA	TRBV5-1	TRBJ1-1	TGCGCCAGCAGCTTGGAGGGGCCCTCGAACACTGAAGCTTTCTTT	CASSLEGPSNTEAFF
TRBD1	TRBV18	TRBJ2-1	TGTGCCAGCTCACCGGGACAGGCTCTCAATGAGCAGTTCTTC	CASSPGQALNEQFF
TRBD1	TRBV10-1	TRBJ1-1	TGCGCCAGCGGCCAACAGGGGGAGAACACTGAAGCTTTCTTT	CASGQQGENTEAFF
NA	TRBV7-9	TRBJ2-1	TGTGCCAGCAGGGGGGCTAAGACAGCATTGGGGCTAAATGAGCAGTTCTTC	CASRGAKTALGLNEQFF
TRBD2	TRBV28	TRBJ2-7	TGTGCCAGCAGTTTGGTAGCGGGAAGTGGCTACGAGCAGTACTTC	CASSLVAGSGYEQYF
TRBD1	TRBV6-5	TRBJ1-2	TGTGCCAGCAGTAAAACAGGGGAATCTCAGGGCTACACCTTC	CASSKTGESQGYTF
NA	TRBV6-1	TRBJ2-2	TGTGCCAGCAGTGATTTAGAGGGCGGCATCACCGGGGAGCTGTTTTTT	CASSDLEGGITGELFF
NA	TRBV30	TRBJ1-2	TGTGCCTGGATCGGTGACAGAACGGATGGCTACACCTTC	CAWIGDRTDGYTF
TRBD1	TRBV28	TRBJ2-3	TGTGCCAGCACCACAGGGGCGGTAGATGGCACAGATACGCAGTATTTT	CASTTGAVDGTDTQYF
TRBD2	TRBV5-3	TRBJ2-1	TGTGCCAGAAGCTTGGGGAGCGGGAGATTAAATGAGCAGTTCTTC	CARSLGSGRLNEQFF
NA	TRBV18	TRBJ1-5	TGTGCCAGCTCGCCGGAGATCGGCAATCAGCCCCAGCATTTT	CASSPEIGNQPQHF
NA	TRBV5-6	TRBJ2-7	TGTGCCAGCAGTCACACAGGGACCGAGCAGTACTTC	CASSHTGTEQYF
TRBD1	TRBV11-2	TRBJ2-1	TGTGCCAGCAGCCCAGACAGGGTCGATGAGCAGTTCTTC	CASSPDRVDEQFF
NA	TRBV28	TRBJ1-5	TGTGCCAGCAGTTTAAGAGGGGGTTATAGCAATCAGCCCCAGCATTTT	CASSLRGGYSNQPQHF
TRBD1	TRBV27	TRBJ2-7	TGTGCCAGCAGTTTCGGGACAGAGACATTAATATACTTC	CASSFGTETLIYF
TRBD2	TRBV4-1	TRBJ2-3	TGCGCCAGCAGCCAAGACGCGGGAGCCCGCACAGATACGCAGTATTTT	CASSQDAGARTDTQYF
TRBD1	TRBV9	TRBJ2-7	TGTGCCAGCAGCCCTCACGGACAGGCGGACTACGAGCAGTACTTC	CASSPHGQADYEQYF
NA	TRBV5-5	TRBJ1-5	TGTGCCAGCAGCATGGGGGTAGGAGGGGTATCGCAGCCCCAGCATTTT	CASSMGVGGVSQPQHF
TRBD2	TRBV4-2	TRBJ2-1	TGTGCCAGCAGCCTCCAACTAGCGGTCCGACTGAATGAGCAGTTCTTC	CASSLQLAVRLNEQFF
TRBD1	TRBV5-5	TRBJ2-7	TGTGCCAGCAAGGACAGGGATTACGAGCAGTACTTC	CASKDRDYEQYF
NA	TRBV10-3	TRBJ1-2	TGTGCCATCAGTGTAGTCCGGGACTTAGGTAATGGCTACACCTTC	CAISVVRDLGNGYTF
NA	TRBV20-1	TRBJ2-7	TGCAGTGCTCTTGAGCGCTACGAGCAGTACTTC	CSALERYEQYF
NA	TRBV27	TRBJ2-7	TGTGCCAGCAGTTTTTTCCGGTCCTCCTACGAGCAGTACTTC	CASSFFRSSYEQYF
NA	TRBV2	TRBJ2-7	TGTGCCAGCAACCCGCCAGAGCTAGCTGCATTATCCTACGAGCAGTACTTC	CASNPPELAALSYEQYF
NA	TRBV6-1	TRBJ1-5	TGTGCCAGCAGTGAAACACAGGGATACAATCAGCCCCAGCATTTT	CASSETQGYNQPQHF
TRBD1	TRBV5-6	TRBJ2-3	TGTGCCAGCAGCTTGGAAGGGGGCCCTAGCACAGATACGCAGTATTTT	CASSLEGGPSTDTQYF
TRBD2	TRBV5-1	TRBJ2-1	TGCGCCAGCAGCATCCGACTAGCGGGATTCGGAAGACCTCCTGAGCAGTTCTTC	CASSIRLAGFGRPPEQFF
NA	TRBV7-2	TRBJ1-1	TGTGCCAGCAGCTTATTGGAGCTTTATACACCTGAAGCTTTCTTT	CASSLLELYTPEAFF
TRBD2	TRBV6-1	TRBJ2-1	TGTGCCAGCAGTATAGCGGGAGGGCAGGATGAGCAGTTCTTC	CASSIAGGQDEQFF